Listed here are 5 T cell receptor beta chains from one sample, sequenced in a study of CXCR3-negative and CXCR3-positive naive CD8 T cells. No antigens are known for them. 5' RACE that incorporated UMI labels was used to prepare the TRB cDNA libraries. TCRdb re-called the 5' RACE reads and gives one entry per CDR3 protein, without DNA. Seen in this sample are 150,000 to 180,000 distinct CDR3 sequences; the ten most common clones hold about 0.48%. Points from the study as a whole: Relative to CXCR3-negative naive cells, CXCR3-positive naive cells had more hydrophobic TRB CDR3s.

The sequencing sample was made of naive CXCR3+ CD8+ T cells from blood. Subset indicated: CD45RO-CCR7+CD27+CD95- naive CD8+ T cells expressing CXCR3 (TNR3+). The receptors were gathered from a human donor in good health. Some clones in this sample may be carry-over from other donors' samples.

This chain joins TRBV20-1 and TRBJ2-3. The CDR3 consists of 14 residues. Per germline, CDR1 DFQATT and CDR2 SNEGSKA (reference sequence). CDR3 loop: CSANQQFRADTQYF.

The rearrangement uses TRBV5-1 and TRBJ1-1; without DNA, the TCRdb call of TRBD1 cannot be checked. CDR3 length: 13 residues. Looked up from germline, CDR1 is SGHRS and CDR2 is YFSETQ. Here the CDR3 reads CASSWTGGTEAFF.

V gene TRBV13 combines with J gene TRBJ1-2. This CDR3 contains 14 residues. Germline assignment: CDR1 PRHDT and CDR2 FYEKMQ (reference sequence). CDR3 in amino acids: CASSLGSVDYGYTF. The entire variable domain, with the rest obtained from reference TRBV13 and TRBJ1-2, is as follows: AAGVIQSPRHLIKEKRETATLKCYPIPRHDTVYWYQQGPGQDPQFLISFYEKMQSDKGSIPDRFSAQQFSDYHSELNMSSLELGDSALYFCASSLGSVDYGYTFGSGTRLTVV.

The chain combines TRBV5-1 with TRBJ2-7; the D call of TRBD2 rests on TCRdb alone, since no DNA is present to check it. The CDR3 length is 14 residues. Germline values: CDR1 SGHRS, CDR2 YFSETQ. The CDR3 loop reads CASSVTSGSYEQYF.

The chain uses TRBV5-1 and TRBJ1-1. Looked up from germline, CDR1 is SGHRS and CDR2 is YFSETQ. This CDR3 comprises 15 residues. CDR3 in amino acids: CASSLDGVGNTEAFF.